This T cell receptor beta chain was sequenced for a study of shared clonotypes between healthy human individuals. The study, taken as a whole, reports: Generation of non-shared clonotypes was less probable than generation of clonotypes shared by all four donors. What naive subsets generally showed was a larger estimated richness than memory subsets showed.

V was clipped by 5 bases and J by 8 bases, with 9 bases between them. This CDR3 has 11 amino acids. Germline CDR1 is SNHLY and CDR2 is FYNNEI. About this clone itself: Its cognate antigen is unknown.

Assay: immunoSEQ multiplex PCR; the TCRdb copy retains only in-frame clones and omits some. The sample yields about 2.5 million clones, just under 95% seen once. The genes are TRBV2 and TRBJ1-2; D perhaps matches TRBD1 (5 bases). The TCR sequence derives from a man between 18 and 35 years old in good health. Some clones in this sample may be carry-over from other donors' samples. Sequences were obtained from naive CD4+ T cells from PBMCs. The subset: CD45RA+ positively selected. CDR3 sequence reads: CASSQTVGYTF. The CDR3 coding sequence is TGTGCCAGCAGTCAGACAGTCGGCTACACCTTC.